This TCR beta chain was recorded in a study of T cells after somatic rescue of genetic block. Libraries were prepared by immunoSEQ multiplex PCR; TCRdb keeps only in-frame clonotypes and omits some of them. The table records about 72,000 clones, under 95% of them present only once. This clone turned up a few times. V dropped 6 bases and J dropped 8 bases, with 10 bases sitting between them. This CDR3 has 10 residues. CDR1 is DFQATT and CDR2 is SNEGSKA in the germline V gene (reference sequence). Sequencing was done on a sample of peripheral blood mononuclear cells (PBMCs). This receptor was taken from a man aged 30 to 39. The chain employs TRBV20-1 and TRBJ1-2, with a tentative D call TRBD1 (6 bases). The CDR3 is CSALQGGYTF. The CDR3 DNA reads TGCAGTGCCCTACAGGGCGGCTACACCTTC.